This T cell receptor beta chain was identified during a study of shared clonotypes between healthy human individuals (dated by TCRdb to about 2020). Broadly, across the study: The cohort included three men and a couple of women between 18 and 49 years of age. For each donor, CD4 naive and CD4 memory were each run on three plates, CD8 naive on two plates, and CD8 memory on one plate. Different laboratories and diverse techniques were used to prepare libraries and sequence TCR repertoires, to increase sequencing depth and limit assay-specific biases. Leukapheresis yielded between about 0.9 and 9 billion PBMCs per donor. To estimate repertoire size and how much clonotype sharing occurs between individuals, the study deeply sequenced the blood TCR repertoires of 5 or 6 healthy adults.

The donors were healthy, HIV-negative adults with no recently reported acute infections or vaccinations. Every donor was a Caucasian adult living in Nashville, Tennessee, USA. Magnetic negative selection was used to enrich CD4+ T cells, after which naive cells were positively selected on CD45RA and the negative fraction became the memory subset. Blood was collected by leukapheresis, and PBMCs were isolated by Ficoll-Histopaque density gradient centrifugation and then cryopreserved in liquid nitrogen vapor phase. Purity and quantity of every magnetically sorted T cell population were checked by analytical flow cytometry. From each sorted fraction, genomic DNA was isolated and quantified by UV absorbance on a Nanodrop 2000c. From its cysteine to its phenylalanine, the CDR3 spans 15 amino acids. The sequence is cut down to CDR3 DNA, 45 bases in frame from base 1. The germline V gene (reference sequence) specifies LNHNV as CDR1 and YYDKDF as CDR2. For this chain, trimming is 5 bases at the V end and 2 bases at the J end, and the number of junction bases without a gene match is 8.

Points on this clone: Its specific antigen is unknown. Base qualities are not recorded, but no much larger clone differs from it by a single base.

The paper's findings and limits, for the study overall: Based on pairwise subsampling, the degree of clonotype sharing among donors was expected to be affected by sequencing depth. Naive subsets generally had larger estimated clonotype richness than memory subsets did. Sampling was restricted to blood, and TCR repertoires in tissue are likely to differ from TCR repertoires in blood. Incomplete sequencing was indicated by rarefaction of sorted-subset datasets, despite the large sequencing depth. When several donors were compared, the shared fraction of clonotypes was around 5.1% for naive CD4, around 3.5% for naive CD8, about 2.4% for memory CD4, and roughly 0.4% for memory CD8. Compared with non-shared clonotypes, clonotypes shared by all four sorted-subset donors had higher generation probabilities. Because the study included only a small number of donors, the genetic and exposure-history diversity represented was limited.

Using the deep immunoSEQ assay, multiplex PCR amplified TCR CDR3 regions from genomic DNA. Extracted genomic DNA from each cell subset was spread evenly across all wells of several immunoSEQ 96-well plates, with each plate serving as a replicate. For sorted subsets, each replicate PCR was loaded with about 0.2 ug genomic DNA, equivalent to 32,000 or so T cell genomes. The purified libraries were quantified using a Qubit 3.0 fluorometer, sized with a Bioanalyzer 2100, and then quantified again using the KAPA Library Quantification kit. Every immunoSEQ 96-well plate was sequenced on a separate single-read 150-cycle Illumina NextSeq 550 flow cell. The study's processing was this. Because the immunoSEQ output held only junctional sequences and lacked quality scores, the filtering could not match the filtering applied to full-length reads. To assign V/J genes and CDR3, sequences were annotated using PyIR, a Python wrapper for IgBLAST v1.9, with IMGT germline references. Any read was removed if the V/J assignment was weak (E-value above 1e-6), the CDR3 was missing, or the read contained stop codons, out-of-frame junctions, or ambiguous translated residues. V3J clonotypes were defined as sequences sharing the same inferred V gene, J gene, and CDR3 amino acid sequence. The percentage overlap between two repertoires was calculated by dividing the number of shared unique clonotypes by the size of the smaller repertoire. RTK rarefaction, the Chao1 estimator, and Recon v2.1 estimates of unobserved clonotypes were used to assess repertoire richness. OLGA was used to compute generation probabilities for all TCRbeta clonotypes that the gDNA method yielded from a few donors. This is the immuneACCESS table as TCRdb keeps it, with only in-frame sequences that have V and J called. A part of the clones is gone; compared with another copy, unresolved V genes explain less than half, and the rest is unexplained. That table gives V, J and clone size, and the DNA gave D and trimming. The sample records 2 million to 3 million clones, roughly 93% of which are singletons. The ten largest make up approximately 0.36% of the sample.

Recombination connected TRBV15 to TRBJ2-7, with 8 middle bases fitting TRBD2. This receptor was identified in a man aged 18 to 35 in good health. Some clones in this sample may be carry-over from other donors' samples. The material sequenced was naive CD4+ T cells from PBMCs. The cell subset or site label here, explained by the study, means: CD45RA+ positively selected. CDR3 region: CATSPDGGAAYEQYF. The sequenced DNA: TGTGCCACCAGCCCGGACGGGGGGGCCGCCTACGAGCAGTACTTC.